This TCR beta chain came from a study of T cells after posttransplantation cyclophosphamide (dated by TCRdb to the mid-2010s). Notes on the research overall: T cell repertoire reconstitution was tracked by TRB sequencing after myeloablative bone marrow transplantation in which posttransplantation cyclophosphamide was used as GVHD prophylaxis. Antigen receptor sequencing was done on samples from 35 PTCy-treated patients and from approximately 16 related bone marrow donors of those patients. Public TRB sequences were checked against a database of over 3,000 sequences associated with responses to pathogens, tumor antigens, self-antigens and alloantigens. Up to about 3 additional blood samples from 2 to 5.2 years after transplant were also TRB-sequenced in 3 patients, as was pretransplant blood from several patients. TRB sequencing was performed on blood from all 30 or so PTCy patients with 1-year posttransplant specimens. Because TRA and TRB clonality correlated tightly in under 10 samples, later TCR analyses were limited to TRB.

TRB sequencing used genomic DNA with the immunoSEQ assay at survey resolution or the hsTCRB kit. In the paper's pipeline: The immunoSEQ software handled initial read processing, and the LymphoSeq R package was used for repertoire analyses. Clonality was computed as 1 minus normalized Shannon entropy; Gini coefficient was also calculated for each TRB dataset. To infer phenotypes in unsorted samples, TRB sequences from sorted subsets of the recipient or donor were mapped onto unsorted samples from the same recipient. TCRdb's version of the immuneACCESS table is confined to in-frame rearrangements and falls short of the full clone set. An unresolved V gene accounts for under half of the shortfall where checked; the remainder is of unknown origin. V, J and clone size were drawn from that table, and D and trimming were deduced from the DNA. This sample gives 15,000 to 20,000 clones in total; roughly 87% of them show up just once. The ten largest clones add up to roughly 6.6% of the sample.

The label giving this sample's treatment or condition can be read as: high-dose cyclophosphamide on days +3 and +4 as single-agent GVHD prophylaxis. Busulfan and fludarabine conditioning, a related or unrelated marrow graft, and cyclophosphamide on days +3 and +4 were given to PTCy patients. PTCy-treated patients were drawn from a prospective multi-institutional clinical trial. Peripheral blood and bone marrow mononuclear cells were isolated by Ficoll-Hypaque density centrifugation and were cryopreserved. This clone was detected only a few times. The antigen it binds to is not known. No much larger clone is present one base from it, and per-base qualities are unavailable. Findings and caveats that apply to the study as a whole: Across fewer than 55 patients, TRB clonality was highly associated with recipient CMV seropositivity and CMV reactivation, and PTCy diversity was similar to diversity in CNI/methotrexate controls. At 1-2 months, donor-recipient similarity was low but rose over the first year, and the later blood repertoires were often dominated by donor CD8+ memory clones. The TRB repertoires of T cells infiltrating skin or GI tract showed only limited overlap with the TRB repertoires of T cells in blood.

The germline V gene provides CDR1 SGHRS and CDR2 YFSETQ. Its CDR3 holds 17 amino acids, cysteine through phenylalanine. Only the CDR3 DNA stays, 51 bases, in frame from base 1. From V the trimming removes 0 bases and from J it removes 4 bases, while the gene matches leave 7 bases of the junction unaccounted for. Recombination joined TRBV5-1 with TRBJ2-3; 11 bases in the junction line up with TRBD2. The clonotype was recovered from a female patient aged 40 to 50 who received an allogeneic stem cell transplant from a related donor, was CMV-positive, and had no GVHD. After a transplant, some T cells may have been passed on by the graft donor. The specimen was PBMCs, collected after allogeneic stem cell transplant with posttransplant cyclophosphamide. The CDR3 has the sequence CASSLELLAGAADTQYF. The base sequence is TGCGCCAGCAGCTTGGAATTACTAGCGGGAGCGGCAGATACGCAGTATTTT.